The sequence of this T cell receptor beta chain was determined in a study of CD8 T cells in Susac syndrome. V lost 4 bases and J 6 bases, leaving 14 bases between the germline ends. CDR3 length: 14 amino acids. Germline lookup yields CDR1 ENHRY and CDR2 SYGVKD. The RNA, about 0.45 to 1 ug, was put through reverse transcription using random hexamers. TCR beta CDR3 was amplified by immunoSEQ covering 54 Vbeta and 13 Jbeta. TCRdb reprocessed the immunoSEQ multiplex PCR reads via MiXCR and lists one record per CDR3 protein. In the table there are roughly 140,000 distinct CDR3 sequences, more than 90% of which are singletons. The sequenced target, TCR beta, came from blood CD8+ and CD4+ T cells. Purification of the CD8+ and CD4+ T cells relied on negative isolation, and TEMRA cells underwent FACS enrichment.

The V gene is TRBV10-3, the J gene TRBJ2-3; D is ambiguous. Input material: CD4+ T cells from PBMCs. This receptor was obtained from a human donor with Susac syndrome. As DNA, the CDR3 is TGTGCCATCAGTGGCGCGACCTGGCGGGATACGCAGTATTTT. Its translation: CAISGATWRDTQYF.